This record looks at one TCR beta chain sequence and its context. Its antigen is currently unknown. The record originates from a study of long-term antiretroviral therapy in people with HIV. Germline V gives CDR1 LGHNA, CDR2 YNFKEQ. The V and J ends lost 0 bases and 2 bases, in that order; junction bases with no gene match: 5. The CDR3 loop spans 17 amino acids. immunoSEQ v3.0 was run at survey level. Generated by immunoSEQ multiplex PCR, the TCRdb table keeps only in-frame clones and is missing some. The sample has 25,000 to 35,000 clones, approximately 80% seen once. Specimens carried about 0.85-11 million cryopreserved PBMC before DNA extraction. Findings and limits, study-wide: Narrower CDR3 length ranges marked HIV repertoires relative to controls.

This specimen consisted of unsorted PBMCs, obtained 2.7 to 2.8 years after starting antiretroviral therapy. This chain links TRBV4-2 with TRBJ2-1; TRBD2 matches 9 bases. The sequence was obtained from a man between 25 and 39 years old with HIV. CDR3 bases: TGTGCCAGCAGCCAAGAGTCTAGCGGGGTGACCTACAATGAGCAGTTCTTC. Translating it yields CASSQESSGVTYNEQFF.